The T cell receptor (beta chain) described here comes from a study of PD-L1 blockade in urothelial cancer (dated by TCRdb to the late 2010s). At the level of the whole study: Therapy was started in the mid-2010s for all patients, and atezolizumab 1,200 mg was administered intravenously every 3 weeks. Durable clinical benefit meant progression-free survival longer than 6 months, and TCR features were also tested against progression-free and overall survival. Blood samples gave median yields of about 150,000 T cells and around 88,000 unique TCRs, along with a median clonality of roughly 0.08. In the same patients who had TCR sequencing, pretreatment tumors also underwent whole exome sequencing and RNA sequencing. Several patients achieved durable clinical benefit and approximately 20 did not. Twenty-five of 29 patients were identified as males with urothelial cancer of bladder origin, and a prior smoking history was reported by 18 of 29 patients. An ECOG performance status of 0 or 1 was recorded for the patients, and 0 to 3 prior chemotherapy regimens had been received by the patients. Pretreatment tumor samples, along with matched peripheral blood serially collected before and after atezolizumab treatment, were subjected to TCR sequencing. Blood samples were analyzed 3 weeks after the start of treatment (second dose) and 6 weeks after the start of treatment. Somatic, immune and clinical correlates of response to PD-L1 blockade with atezolizumab in urothelial cancer were the focus of an exploratory multi-omic analysis. Some 30 patients had pretreatment blood TCR-seq, about 25 had at least one posttreatment blood collection, and about 25 had tumor TCR-seq.

A total of some 30 patients with locally advanced or metastatic urothelial carcinoma, treated at Memorial Sloan Kettering on a trial protocol, made up the cohort. Peripheral blood mononuclear cells were collected from each patient pretreatment and during treatment, giving between 1 and 8 total time points per patient. The Qiagen DNeasy Blood extraction kit was used to purify genomic DNA from total PBMCs and tumor samples. PBMCs were collected pretreatment and during treatment and were isolated and stored as previously described. Worth noting for this clone: There is no known antigen for this receptor. One base away there is no much larger clone; base qualities are not given.

To estimate absolute template abundance from read counts, synthetic TCR analog templates were spiked into each PCR. TCRbeta CDR3 regions were amplified from genomic DNA with bias-controlled V and J gene primers using the immunoSEQ assay. Sequencing of rearranged TCRbeta segments was done at approximately 20X coverage. The study's processing was this. Clustering was used to correct sequencing errors, and CDR3s were annotated against IMGT so that V, D and J genes could be assigned. Out-of-frame and stop-codon sequences were excluded, and only productive TCRbeta rearrangements were used in downstream analyses. Clonality was calculated as one minus the Shannon entropy normalized by the log of the number of unique productive sequences. Fisher's exact test with Benjamini-Hochberg correction, at a threshold of adjusted p below 0.01, was used to find clones that differed between time points or between blood and tumor. The table comes from immuneACCESS by way of TCRdb, which keeps in-frame sequences with V and J called. Part of the clones is missing from these tables; in studies checked, under half for an unresolved V gene and the rest for unknown reasons. V, J and clone size were drawn from that table, and D and trimming were deduced from the DNA. The sample contains almost 30,000 clones, 87% of them found a single time. The top ten clonotypes cover roughly 3.1% of the sample.

The study at large found these results: Among patients with durable benefit, tumor-associated TCR clones showed greater expansion in peripheral blood 3 weeks after treatment started (n of about 21, p = 0.022). Improved progression-free and overall survival was found to be associated with pretreatment peripheral blood TCR clonality below the median. Because of the small sample size (n of about 30) and the many exploratory analyses performed, the results are intended to be regarded as hypothesis-generating.

This receptor was identified in a man between 45 and 60 years old with urothelial cancer. The source was PBMCs, collected around atezolizumab (anti-PD-L1) treatment.

The DNA sequence is given as TGTGCCAGCAGCCGGGATATTGGGCTTGAGCAGTTCTTC. Its translation is CASSRDIGLEQFF. The V gene is TRBV7-2 and the J gene is TRBJ2-1, with TRBD2 as a weak D call on 5 bases. The trim is 5 bases for V and 9 bases for J, with a gap of 14 bases between the germline ends. The germline V gene sets CDR1 to SGHTA and CDR2 to FQGNSA. The CDR3 has 13 amino acids, counting the end cysteine and phenylalanine. Here the CDR3 DNA is all that survives: 39 bases in frame from base 1. Joined to the reference TRBV7-2 and TRBJ2-1 proteins, this CDR3 gives the full variable domain: GAGVSQSPSNKVTEKGKDVELRCDPISGHTALYWYRQSLGQGLEFLIYFQGNSAPDKSGLPSDRFSAERTGGSVSTLTIQRTQQEDSAVYLCASSRDIGLEQFFGPGTRLTVL.